What follows describes a single T cell receptor beta chain. Clones were sequenced by immunoSEQ multiplex PCR, and TCRdb holds only the in-frame ones, with some missing. The sample yields 2 million to 3 million clones, over 85% seen once. The sample belongs to a study of shared clonotypes between healthy human individuals. The CDR3 has 13 residues. Trimming removed 3 bases from V and 6 bases from J, with 9 bases in between. Germline assignment: CDR1 MNHEY and CDR2 SMNVEV (reference sequence). The TCR was taken from a young man in good health. Some clones in this sample may be carry-over from other donors' samples. Sequenced material: naive CD4+ T cells from PBMCs. Subset specified: CD45RA+ positively selected. The chain links TRBV27 to TRBJ1-5; no clear D. The CDR3 spells CASSFGEGQPQHF. The DNA of the CDR3 is TGTGCCAGCAGTTTCGGGGAAGGTCAGCCCCAGCATTTT.